These T cell receptor beta chains were read from a single sample in a study of blood T cell repertoires in COVID-19. Clones were read by immunoSEQ multiplex PCR, and TCRdb kept only the in-frame ones, dropping some. Among a few hundred thousand clones listed, 80% to 90% were seen once. The sequenced material came from peripheral blood. These receptors were taken from a woman aged 70-85 years with COVID-19, enrolled during active disease. Both conserved end residues are part of each CDR3. A D gene is named only where the DNA matches it firmly. Clone size appears in some rows only: once, few, many, or a class for an expanded clone.

j_call: TRBJ2-7; cdr3_length: 13; d_call: TRBD2; clone_size: once; v_call: TRBV3-1/TRBV3-2; cdr3_nt: TGTGCCAGCAGCCACCCGACTAGCGGGAATCAGTACTTC; cdr3_aa: CASSHPTSGNQYF
j_call: TRBJ2-2; cdr3_length: 16; d_call: TRBD2; clone_size: .; v_call: TRBV7-9; cdr3_nt: TGTGCCAGCAGCCCCGGCGGGAGGGGGTTCACCGGGGAGCTGTTTTTT; cdr3_aa: CASSPGGRGFTGELFF
j_call: TRBJ1-1; cdr3_length: 15; d_call: .; clone_size: .; v_call: TRBV10-3; cdr3_nt: TGTGCCATCAGTGAAGGACAGCCTATGAACACTGAAGCTTTCTTT; cdr3_aa: CAISEGQPMNTEAFF
j_call: TRBJ2-7; cdr3_length: 17; d_call: TRBD1; clone_size: .; v_call: TRBV28; cdr3_nt: TGTGCCAGCAGTGCCTCCGCTTCCGGGACAGGGGCCTACGAGCAGTACTTC; cdr3_aa: CASSASASGTGAYEQYF
j_call: TRBJ2-3; cdr3_length: 14; d_call: .; clone_size: few; v_call: TRBV7-2; cdr3_nt: TGTGCCAGCACCCTGCGGGGTGGCACAGATACGCAGTATTTT; cdr3_aa: CASTLRGGTDTQYF
j_call: TRBJ2-7; cdr3_length: 18; d_call: TRBD2; clone_size: .; v_call: TRBV5-1; cdr3_nt: TGCGCCAGCAGCTACAGGGGAGGTCGACTAGCGGGAACTAGAGAGCAGTACTTC; cdr3_aa: CASSYRGGRLAGTREQYF
j_call: TRBJ1-2; cdr3_length: 14; d_call: .; clone_size: .; v_call: TRBV3-1/TRBV3-2; cdr3_nt: TGTGCCAGCAGCCAAGGATGGACAGCAGATGGCTACACCTTC; cdr3_aa: CASSQGWTADGYTF
j_call: TRBJ2-1; cdr3_length: 13; d_call: .; clone_size: .; v_call: TRBV28; cdr3_nt: TGTGCAACCGCGGGGAAGAACAACAATGAGCAGTTCTTC; cdr3_aa: CATAGKNNNEQFF
j_call: TRBJ1-6; cdr3_length: 14; d_call: .; clone_size: few; v_call: TRBV27; cdr3_nt: TGTGCCAGCAACGCCAGGGGCTTCGGGTCACCCCTCCACTTT; cdr3_aa: CASNARGFGSPLHF
j_call: TRBJ1-2; cdr3_length: 14; d_call: TRBD1; clone_size: few; v_call: TRBV29-1; cdr3_nt: TGCAGCGTGACGGGACAGGCCCTTAACTATGGCTACACCTTC; cdr3_aa: CSVTGQALNYGYTF
j_call: TRBJ2-5; cdr3_length: 15; d_call: TRBD1; clone_size: .; v_call: TRBV28; cdr3_nt: TGTGCCAGCAGTCTCCGACAGGGGGCGAGGGAGACCCAGTACTTC; cdr3_aa: CASSLRQGARETQYF
j_call: TRBJ2-1; cdr3_length: 15; d_call: TRBD1; clone_size: .; v_call: TRBV14; cdr3_nt: TGTGCCAGCAGCCAAGGTCGGACAGGGAACAATGAGCAGTTCTTC; cdr3_aa: CASSQGRTGNNEQFF
j_call: TRBJ2-5; cdr3_length: 14; d_call: .; clone_size: .; v_call: TRBV19; cdr3_nt: TGTGCCAGTAGTAAAGGCCTAGCGAAAGAGACCCAGTACTTC; cdr3_aa: CASSKGLAKETQYF
j_call: TRBJ1-2; cdr3_length: 14; d_call: .; clone_size: .; v_call: TRBV3-1/TRBV3-2; cdr3_nt: TGTGCCAGCAGCCAAGAGGACACAGACTATGGCTACACCTTC; cdr3_aa: CASSQEDTDYGYTF
j_call: TRBJ2-7; cdr3_length: 13; d_call: TRBD1; clone_size: .; v_call: TRBV19; cdr3_nt: TGTGCCAGTAGTACGACAGGGGGCGGCGAGCAGTACTTC; cdr3_aa: CASSTTGGGEQYF
j_call: TRBJ1-5; cdr3_length: 14; d_call: .; clone_size: .; v_call: TRBV24-1; cdr3_nt: TGTGCCACCAGTGCCGGGGTAAGCAATCAGCCCCAGCATTTT; cdr3_aa: CATSAGVSNQPQHF
j_call: TRBJ1-1; cdr3_length: 16; d_call: TRBD1; clone_size: once; v_call: TRBV5-1; cdr3_nt: TGCGCCAGCAGAATACAGACTGGGACAGGGCGCCCTGAAGCTTTCTTT; cdr3_aa: CASRIQTGTGRPEAFF
j_call: TRBJ2-5; cdr3_length: 15; d_call: .; clone_size: few; v_call: TRBV19; cdr3_nt: TGTGCCAGTAGTATAGGCGGGAAGGTGGCAGAGACCCAGTACTTC; cdr3_aa: CASSIGGKVAETQYF